Each of the 17 T cell receptor beta chains below was sequenced from the same sample in a study of T cells after yellow fever vaccination. MiXCR, applied by TCRdb to the 5' RACE reads, yields one record per CDR3 protein. The repertoire includes about 69,000 distinct CDR3 sequences, 5.5% to 7.5% of them detected once, and 2.2% sits in the top ten. The input for sequencing was CD4+ T cells sorted from PBMCs, taken around 15 days after the first yellow fever vaccination. Source of these receptors: a man aged 18 to 29 who received the YFV17D yellow fever vaccine.

The sample holds many counts of this clonotype. V is TRBV12-3 or TRBV12-4 and J is TRBJ2-1, with 9 bases lining up with TRBD1. The CDR3 contains 15 residues. V was pared by 5 bases and J by 12 bases, with 14 bases of the junction left unmatched. CDR3 loop: CASSPSARDRERQFF. The CDR3 region has the DNA TGTGCCAGCAGTCCCTCCGCCCGGGACAGGGAGCGGCAGTTCTTC.

This clonotype was observed many times. This sequence joins TRBV24-1 and TRBJ2-3, with 7 bases identical to TRBD2. Germline CDR1 reads KGHDR; CDR2 reads SFDVKD. The J segment lost 6 bases and the V segment lost 4 bases, leaving 9 bases of the junction unmatched. The CDR3 totals 15 residues. As DNA, the CDR3 is TGTGCCACCAGTGAGGTAGCCGGTAGCGGGGATACGCAGTATTTT. Residues: CATSEVAGSGDTQYF.

There are many counts of this clonotype. J is TRBJ1-5 and V is TRBV20-1, with a weak D call TRBD1 (5 bases). V was trimmed by 4 bases and J by 1 base, leaving 8 bases between them. The germline V gene has CDR1 DFQATT and CDR2 SNEGSKA (reference sequence). The CDR3 totals 13 residues. The chain's CDR3 is CSAMGDSNQPQHF. In nucleotides, the CDR3 is TGCAGTGCTATGGGGGACAGCAATCAGCCCCAGCATTTT.

This clonotype was counted many times. V and J are TRBV2 and TRBJ2-2; possibly TRBD2 for D (6 bases). Trimming shortened V by 8 bases and J by 6 bases, and 16 bases separated the two germline ends. This CDR3 contains 14 residues. CDR1 SNHLY and CDR2 FYNNEI come from the germline V gene. The CDR3 sequence: CASHLGGRAGELFF. DNA of the CDR3: TGTGCCAGCCACCTGGGGGGTCGCGCCGGGGAGCTGTTTTTT. Combining the CDR3 with reference TRBV2 and TRBJ2-2 gives the whole variable domain EPEVTQTPSHQVTQMGQEVILRCVPISNHLYFYWYRQILGQKVEFLVSFYNNEISEKSEIFDDQFSVERPDGSNFTLKIRSTKLEDSAMYFCASHLGGRAGELFFGEGSRLTVL.

This clonotype was recorded many times. The rearrangement joins TRBV11-2 to TRBJ2-5, with a weak D call TRBD1 (6 bases). Germline V gene sequence: CDR1 SGHAT, CDR2 FQNNGV. Trimming removed 5 bases at V and 2 bases at J, with 9 bases between. This CDR3 has 13 amino acids. CDR3 loop: CASSRQVQETQYF. The CDR3 DNA sequence: TGTGCCAGCAGCCGACAGGTTCAAGAGACCCAGTACTTC.

In the case of this clonotype: A read error is possible here, since a much larger clone lies one base away. The rearrangement links TRBV18 to TRBJ1-4; 9 bases line up with TRBD1. Germline assignment: CDR1 KGHSH and CDR2 LQKENI. The length of the CDR3 is 12 residues. The CDR3 is CDSGQGYEKLFF. DNA for the CDR3: TGTGACAGCGGACAGGGGTATGAAAAACTGTTTTTT.

The table lists this clonotype with many counts. The chain combines TRBV28 with TRBJ1-5; D might be TRBD1 (6 bases). V lost 6 bases to trimming and J lost 1 base, with 16 bases between them. This CDR3 spans 16 amino acids. Germline values: CDR1 MDHEN, CDR2 SYDVKM. The CDR3 nucleotides read TGTGCCAGCAGAGAACAGGGAAGTTACAGCAATCAGCCCCAGCATTTT. Translated, it gives CASREQGSYSNQPQHF.

This clonotype was recorded at least ten times. This chain joins TRBV2 and TRBJ1-1; D is unclear. The CDR3 extends over 15 amino acids. V was shortened by 2 bases and J by 0 bases, with 10 bases between the two germline ends. Germline CDR1 SNHLY, CDR2 FYNNEI. CDR3 residues: CASSEMGVMNTEAFF. CDR3 nucleotides: TGTGCCAGCAGTGAAATGGGAGTCATGAACACTGAAGCTTTCTTT.

This clonotype was recorded many times. V and J are TRBV6-2 or TRBV6-3 and TRBJ2-3, with 8 bases identical to TRBD1. The V and J ends lost 6 bases and 1 base, in that order; junction bases with no gene match: 3. Germline V gives CDR1 MNHEY, CDR2 SVGEGT. The CDR3 has 14 residues. CDR3 coding DNA: TGTGCCAGCAGCCCGACAGGGGGCACAGATACGCAGTATTTT. Protein product: CASSPTGGTDTQYF.

Ten or more counts support this clonotype. The CDR3, as DNA: TGCAGTGCTAGCCTTGCGGGAGCATCTAATGAGCAGTTCTTC. Protein product: CSASLAGASNEQFF. The chain couples TRBV20-1 to TRBJ2-1; 7 bases align to TRBD2. CDR1 and CDR2 (germline): DFQATT, SNEGSKA (reference sequence). There are 14 residues in the CDR3. Losses at the gene ends were 3 bases for V and 7 bases for J; bases not matched to a gene: 9.

In this sample, this clonotype turned up many times. The V and J genes are TRBV14 and TRBJ2-7; D is ambiguous. Germline V gene sequence: CDR1 SGHDN, CDR2 FVKESK. The V end lost 3 bases, the J end lost 2 bases, and 5 bases lay between the germline ends. There are 12 residues in the CDR3. DNA for the CDR3: TGTGCCAGCAGCCAGGCCGCCTACGAGCAGTACTTC. Translating gives CASSQAAYEQYF.

This clonotype was picked up a small number of times. This chain uses TRBV3-1 with TRBJ1-1, with D perhaps TRBD1 (5 bases). V was shortened by 0 bases and J by 5 bases, with 10 bases between the two germline ends. CDR1 and CDR2 from the germline V gene are LGHDT and YNNKEL (reference sequence). This CDR3 is 14 amino acids long. The CDR3 sequence: CASSQETAYTEAFF. The CDR3 DNA reads as TGTGCCAGCAGCCAAGAGACAGCTTATACTGAAGCTTTCTTT.

The table lists this clonotype with many counts. One end of the junction does not line up with germline, which may come from a read error. CDR3 amino acids: CASSQAGVQPQHF. The CDR3 nucleotides are TGTGCCAGCAGTCAAGCGGGGGTTCAGCCCCAGCATTTT. The rearrangement uses TRBV6-1 and TRBJ1-5, with D maybe TRBD1 (5 bases). Germline CDR1 and CDR2: MNHNS and SASEGT. CDR3 size: 13 residues.

This clonotype showed up many times. This chain links TRBV7-2 with TRBJ2-5; D unclear. There are 14 residues in the CDR3. Germline CDR1 reads SGHTA; CDR2 reads FQGNSA. Trimming removed 3 bases from V and 2 bases from J, with 10 bases in between. This chain's CDR3 is CASSFTTEQETQYF. The CDR3 nucleotides are TGTGCCAGCAGCTTTACGACGGAGCAAGAGACCCAGTACTTC.

This clonotype has at least ten counts. The rearrangement links TRBV5-6 to TRBJ2-5; D may be TRBD2 (5 bases). The V gene lost 4 bases and the J gene lost 7 bases, with 11 bases spanning the gap. Germline loops: CDR1 SGHDT, CDR2 YYEEEE. The CDR3 covers 12 residues. CDR3 region: CASSRESGTQYF. CDR3 coding DNA: TGTGCCAGCAGCCGGGAATCAGGGACCCAGTACTTC. Drawing the rest from reference TRBV5-6 and TRBJ2-5, the complete variable domain is DAGVTQSPTHLIKTRGQQVTLRCSPKSGHDTVSWYQQALGQGPQFIFQYYEEEERQRGNFPDRFSGHQFPNYSSELNVNALLLGDSALYLCASSRESGTQYFGPGTRLLVL.

On this clonotype: A read error may explain this, as a much larger clone is one base away. The chain uses TRBV29-1 and TRBJ2-7; 9 bases agree with TRBD1. This CDR3 has 13 residues. Germline lookup yields CDR1 SQVTM and CDR2 ANQGSEA. J gave up 3 bases and V 7 bases, and 7 bases lay outside the gene matches. The CDR3 spells CSGGGTGFYEQYF. In nucleotides, the CDR3 is TGCAGCGGTGGAGGGACAGGGTTCTACGAGCAGTACTTC.

This clonotype was counted between two and nine times. The chain uses TRBV9 and TRBJ2-3; D not resolved. V dropped 4 bases and J dropped 0 bases, with 12 bases sitting between them. The CDR3 totals 15 residues. The germline V gene has CDR1 SGDLS and CDR2 YYNGEE. CDR3 residues: CASSKLASSTDTQYF. CDR3 DNA sequence: TGTGCCAGCAGCAAACTTGCGTCTAGCACAGATACGCAGTATTTT.